Detailed here is one T cell receptor beta chain. In the authors' methods: Amplifying reference gene primers gave estimates of nucleated cell counts. Profiled with immunoSEQ multiplex PCR; TCRdb holds only in-frame clones, not every one. That table is the source of V, J and clone size, and D and trimming were worked out from the DNA. Here the sample spans some 230,000 clones, 80% to 90% being singletons. The CDR3 is made up of 15 amino acids. Deletions cut 4 bases from V and 1 base from J, with 9 bases between. Germline V gene sequence: CDR1 SGHRS, CDR2 YFSETQ. This record belongs to a study of blood T cell repertoires in COVID-19. About the study: Researchers got acute and convalescent COVID-19 samples from the United States, Italy and Spain. T cells, B-cell-depleted T cells, or PBMCs supplied cDNA or gDNA.

Sequenced: peripheral blood. The origin of this receptor is a man aged 40-49 years with acute or convalescent COVID-19. This chain joins TRBV5-1 and TRBJ2-6, with D uncertain. The CDR3 spells CASSHSGSGANVLTF. As DNA, the CDR3 is TGCGCCAGCAGCCACTCAGGTTCTGGGGCCAACGTCCTGACTTTC. Full variable domain (rest looked up from reference TRBV5-1 and TRBJ2-6): KAGVTQTPRYLIKTRGQQVTLSCSPISGHRSVSWYQQTPGQGLQFLFEYFSETQRNKGNFPGRFSGRQFSNSRSEMNVSTLELGDSALYLCASSHSGSGANVLTFGAGSRLTVL.